This T cell receptor beta chain was profiled in a study of blood T cells in healthy people across ages. Study results and limitations: Calculation of diversity from one million T cells yielded estimates considered to be underestimates.

Roughly 10 milliliters of peripheral blood were drawn from each donor. Through a sample-barcoded 5' primer and a J-beta primer mix, a second PCR was run for 7 to 11 cycles. Each cDNA molecule, via a template-switch adaptor with 12 random nucleotides, was tagged. A single record per CDR3 protein comes from TCRdb applying MiXCR to the 5' RACE reads. Found here are about 1.5 million distinct CDR3 sequences, roughly 45% of them singletons; the top ten hold 7.9%. This clonotype appeared a few times. Its antigen is still unknown. Germline V gene data show CDR1 as SEHNR and CDR2 as FQNEAQ (reference sequence). Trimming removed 5 bases from V and 0 bases from J, with 16 bases in between. This CDR3 is built from 16 residues.

This chain uses TRBV7-9 with TRBJ1-1; maybe TRBD1 (5 bases). The source of this sequence is a woman younger than 30 in good health. Sample: blood. The CDR3 nucleotides read TGTGCCAGCAGCCGGAGGGGCAGGGCCGTGAACACTGAAGCTTTCTTT. Translation: CASSRRGRAVNTEAFF. Based on the CDR3 plus reference TRBV7-9 and TRBJ1-1, the full variable domain is DTGVSQNPRHKITKRGQNVTFRCDPISEHNRLYWYRQTLGQGPEFLTYFQNEAQLEKSRLLSDRFSAERPKGSFSTLEIQRTEQGDSAMYLCASSRRGRAVNTEAFFGQGTRLTVV.